The 30 T cell receptor beta chains below were found in one sample sequenced in a study of early T cells in non-severe SARS-CoV-2 infection. Using its own MiXCR run on the 5' RACE reads, TCRdb lists one record per CDR3 protein. The table records 45,000 to 75,000 distinct CDR3 sequences, roughly 5.9% of them present only once. Sequenced sample: whole blood. The receptors were gathered from an adult who was a healthcare worker with PCR-confirmed SARS-CoV-2 infection or an uninfected control (not recorded which).

This clonotype has at least ten counts. V usage is TRBV6-6 and J usage is TRBJ2-7; 8 positions match TRBD1. The CDR3 contains 14 residues. V gave up 2 bases and J gave up 6 bases; unmatched junction bases: 6. The germline V gene has CDR1 MNHNY and CDR2 SVGAGI (reference sequence). The CDR3 region has the DNA TGTGCCAGCAGTTACGGACAGGGTGTCGGCGAGCAGTACTTC. This gives the protein CASSYGQGVGEQYF.

Here the CDR3 reads CASSLFQAGAGDTQYF. The CDR3 nucleotides are TGTGCCAGCAGCTTATTTCAGGCGGGGGCCGGGGATACGCAGTATTTT. J is TRBJ2-3 and V is TRBV7-3; TRBD2 might be the D (7 bases). Germline V gives CDR1 SGHTA, CDR2 FQGTGA. This CDR3 contains 16 residues. V lost 2 bases to trimming and J lost 6 bases, with 18 bases between them.

This clonotype was observed many times. The rearrangement links TRBV12-3 or TRBV12-4 to TRBJ1-5; D unresolved. This CDR3 has 14 amino acids. V lost 6 bases and J 0 bases, leaving 9 bases between the germline ends. This CDR3 reads CASSPELSNQPQHF. CDR3 DNA: TGTGCCAGCAGCCCAGAACTTAGCAATCAGCCCCAGCATTTT.

This clonotype was seen at least ten times. The V gene is TRBV5-1, the J gene TRBJ2-2; D ambiguous. Germline V CDR1 and CDR2: SGHRS, YFSETQ. The CDR3 spans 14 residues. Trimming stripped 2 bases from V and 5 bases from J, with 10 bases between. For the CDR3, the DNA is TGCGCCAGCAGCTTAGGGTATAGAACCGGGGAGCTGTTTTTT. It translates to CASSLGYRTGELFF.

This clonotype has at least ten counts. This rearrangement joins TRBV6-2 or TRBV6-3 to TRBJ2-7; tentatively, D is TRBD2 (6 bases). Germline CDR1 reads MNHEY; CDR2 reads SVGEGT. This CDR3 has 18 amino acids. Trimming took 6 bases from V and 3 from J, leaving 27 bases between them. The CDR3 region is CASRGGASRGRQSYEQYF. CDR3 nucleotide sequence: TGTGCCAGCAGAGGAGGGGCCTCCCGCGGCCGACAGAGCTACGAGCAGTACTTC.

This clonotype was counted ten times or more. The chain is built from TRBV9 and TRBJ2-1; maybe TRBD2 (6 bases). Trimming left V 2 bases short and J 6 bases short, with 18 bases between. The CDR3 sequence is 16 residues long. The germline gives CDR1 SGDLS, CDR2 YYNGEE. In nucleotides, the CDR3 is TGTGCCAGCAGCGTTGGTAGCGGAATCAAGGTCAATGAGCAGTTCTTC. It translates to CASSVGSGIKVNEQFF.

This clonotype was seen many times. The rearrangement joins TRBV5-1 to TRBJ2-1, with 14 bases lining up with TRBD2. This CDR3 is built from 19 residues. Per the germline V gene, CDR1 is SGHRS and CDR2 is YFSETQ. Trimming cost V 0 bases and J 1 base; bases outside gene matches: 6. The CDR3 spells CASSLGGLAGGRSYNEQFF. The CDR3 DNA sequence: TGCGCCAGCAGCTTGGGTGGACTAGCGGGAGGTCGTTCCTACAATGAGCAGTTCTTC. Full variable domain (remainder filled in from reference TRBV5-1 and TRBJ2-1): KAGVTQTPRYLIKTRGQQVTLSCSPISGHRSVSWYQQTPGQGLQFLFEYFSETQRNKGNFPGRFSGRQFSNSRSEMNVSTLELGDSALYLCASSLGGLAGGRSYNEQFFGPGTRLTVL.

This clonotype occurred many times. The rearrangement joins TRBV14 to TRBJ2-2; D uncertain. The length of the CDR3 is 12 residues. Between the trimmed V and J ends, which lost 4 bases and 7 bases, there was a span of 7 bases. Germline CDR1 and CDR2: SGHDN and FVKESK. The CDR3 coding sequence is TGTGCCAGCAGCCCTGCGGTCGGGGAGCTGTTTTTT. Translating it yields CASSPAVGELFF.

J is TRBJ2-7 and V is TRBV5-5, with TRBD1 matching 7 bases. The V segment lost 5 bases and the J segment 2 bases; nucleotides outside the gene matches: 4. Germline-derived CDR1 and CDR2 are SGHKS and YYEKEE (reference sequence). The CDR3 consists of 13 residues. The CDR3 spells CASSRGQTYEQYF. The DNA for the CDR3 is TGTGCCAGCAGTCGGGGACAGACCTACGAGCAGTACTTC.

This clonotype was counted at least ten times. The chain joins TRBV7-2 to TRBJ2-7; D may match TRBD1 or TRBD2 (7 bases each). V was cut by 7 bases and J by 3 bases, with 16 bases left in between. Germline V gene lookup returns CDR1 SGHTA and CDR2 FQGNSA. The CDR3 runs to 14 residues. The CDR3 reads CASNQGGTDYEQYF. CDR3 bases: TGTGCCAGCAACCAGGGGGGGACAGACTACGAGCAGTACTTC.

This clonotype was seen repeatedly, ten times or more. The chain joins TRBV5-4 to TRBJ2-1; TRBD2 agrees at 9 bases. The CDR3 spans 15 residues. CDR1 and CDR2 from the germline V gene are SGHNT and YYREEE (reference sequence). The ends lost 4 bases at V and 7 bases at J; junction bases unmatched: 9. CDR3 protein: CASSTFGLAFNEQFF. Here the CDR3 DNA reads TGTGCCAGCAGCACATTCGGACTAGCGTTTAATGAGCAGTTCTTC.

The genes are TRBV18 and TRBJ2-7; 9 bases match TRBD1. Germline trimming cut 4 bases from V and 3 bases from J; bases unmatched to any gene: 7. The CDR3 extends over 15 amino acids. Germline V gene sequence: CDR1 KGHSH, CDR2 LQKENI. The CDR3 DNA reads as TGTGCCAGCTCACGGAGGACAGGGGACTTCTACGAGCAGTACTTC. Translation: CASSRRTGDFYEQYF.

This clonotype was picked up many times. The chain uses TRBV6-2 or TRBV6-3 and TRBJ2-1; TRBD2 matches at 14 bases. The CDR3 sequence is 16 residues long. V lost 5 bases, J lost 9 bases, and 9 bases stayed unmatched. Germline V gene lookup returns CDR1 MNHEY and CDR2 SVGEGT. The CDR3 spells CASSPPRLAGGGEQFF. In DNA, the CDR3 is TGTGCCAGCAGTCCCCCTAGACTAGCGGGAGGGGGTGAGCAGTTCTTC.

There are many counts of this clonotype. The genes are TRBV7-2 and TRBJ2-1; 8 bases fit TRBD2. Germline V gives CDR1 SGHTA, CDR2 FQGNSA. The V segment lost 5 bases and the J segment 7 bases; nucleotides outside the gene matches: 4. This CDR3 is 13 amino acids long. The chain's CDR3 is CASSGSGGNEQFF. The CDR3, as DNA: TGTGCCAGCAGCGGAAGCGGGGGTAATGAGCAGTTCTTC.

There are many counts of this clonotype. The chain employs TRBV27 and TRBJ2-1; 9 bases are a match to TRBD2. Germline CDR1 MNHEY, CDR2 SMNVEV (reference sequence). V shed 1 base and J 9 bases; nucleotides not matched to a gene: 10. CDR3 length: 16 residues. This CDR3 is CASSLYPAGGSGEQFF. The CDR3 DNA reads TGTGCCAGCAGTTTATATCCAGCGGGAGGCTCCGGTGAGCAGTTCTTC.

This clonotype was counted only a few times. The chain has TRBV10-3 and TRBJ2-5; the match to TRBD2 covers 12 bases. Germline V gene lookup returns CDR1 ENHRY and CDR2 SYGVKD. Trimming removed 10 bases from V and 7 bases from J; junction bases left unmatched: 7. There are 13 residues in the CDR3. The CDR3 here is CATRLAGDGTQYF. CDR3 in DNA: TGTGCCACGAGACTAGCGGGGGATGGGACCCAGTACTTC.

This clonotype was counted at least ten times. The genes are TRBV2 and TRBJ1-2; 10 bases map to TRBD1. The CDR3 extends over 14 amino acids. V shed 3 bases and J 6 bases; nucleotides not matched to a gene: 4. Germline CDR1 SNHLY, CDR2 FYNNEI. The CDR3 nucleotides are TGTGCCAGCAGTGAGTGGGACAGGGGCGATGGCTACACCTTC. This translates into CASSEWDRGDGYTF.

The rearrangement uses TRBV9 and TRBJ2-4; 7 bases align to TRBD1. The CDR3 runs 13 residues. Germline V CDR1 and CDR2: SGDLS, YYNGEE. Trimming cost V 5 bases and J 7 bases; bases outside gene matches: 6. CDR3 loop: CASSWGTDNIQYF. The CDR3 region has the DNA TGTGCCAGCAGTTGGGGGACAGATAACATTCAGTACTTC.

This chain joins TRBV12-3 or TRBV12-4 and TRBJ1-2; possibly TRBD1 for D (5 bases). This CDR3 region has 13 residues. The V end was cut by 3 bases, the J end by 4 bases, with 9 bases between. The CDR3 here is CASSFGGAYGYTF. CDR3 nucleotide sequence: TGTGCCAGCAGTTTTGGGGGAGCCTATGGCTACACCTTC.

This clonotype was seen at least ten times. The chain's CDR3 is CSARVRGGLKTQYF. Written as DNA, the CDR3 is TGCAGTGCTAGGGTGCGCGGGGGGCTGAAGACCCAGTACTTC. The chain employs TRBV20-1 and TRBJ2-5; 8 nucleotides match TRBD2. This CDR3 spans 14 amino acids. From germline, CDR1 is DFQATT and CDR2 SNEGSKA (reference sequence). The V segment lost 3 bases and the J segment 6 bases; nucleotides outside the gene matches: 9.

The chain recombines TRBV6-1 with TRBJ1-5; tentatively, D is TRBD1 (5 bases). V dropped 8 bases and J dropped 5 bases, with 19 bases sitting between them. The CDR3 is 15 amino acids. CDR1 and CDR2 (germline): MNHNS, SASEGT. The CDR3 reads CASRLGTAGYQPQHF. The CDR3 bases are TGTGCCAGCCGTCTCGGGACGGCGGGGTATCAGCCCCAGCATTTT.

V gene TRBV12-3 or TRBV12-4 combines with J gene TRBJ2-1; D is undetermined. The CDR3 sequence is 14 residues long. Trimming took off 4 bases at V and 2 bases at J, with 9 bases between the two ends. The CDR3 protein is CASSSTGTYNEQFF. For the CDR3, the DNA is TGTGCCAGCAGTTCGACTGGAACCTACAATGAGCAGTTCTTC.

With regard to this clonotype: At one end, the junction sequence differs from germline, possibly due to a read error. The chain recombines TRBV7-7 with TRBJ2-2, with 8 nucleotides matching TRBD1. The germline CDR1 and CDR2 sequences are SSHAT and FNYEAQ (reference sequence). The CDR3 is 16 amino acids. CDR3: CASSPMTGVTGGELFF. The CDR3 DNA is TGTGCTAGCAGCCCCATGACAGGGGTTACGGGCGGGGAGCTGTTTTTT.

The chain carries TRBV6-1 and TRBJ1-1; D gene ambiguous. Trimming took 7 bases from V and 1 from J, leaving 4 bases between them. In germline, CDR1 is MNHNS, CDR2 SASEGT. This CDR3 is 11 amino acids long. The CDR3 here is CASKRNTEAFF. DNA of the CDR3: TGTGCCAGCAAAAGGAACACTGAAGCTTTCTTT.

In this sample, this clonotype turned up many times. V usage is TRBV29-1 and J usage is TRBJ2-3; TRBD1 might be the D (5 bases). The CDR3 runs to 11 residues. From germline, CDR1 is SQVTM and CDR2 ANQGSEA. Trimming pared 6 bases from V and 6 bases from J, leaving 10 bases between. The CDR3: CSVRVIDTQYF. DNA for the CDR3: TGCAGCGTCAGGGTAATCGATACGCAGTATTTT.

This clonotype appeared a few times. The V and J genes are TRBV9 and TRBJ2-5; tentatively, D is TRBD1 (6 bases). Per the germline V gene, CDR1 is SGDLS and CDR2 is YYNGEE. The ends were cut back, 0 bases at V and 5 bases at J, with 14 bases in the middle. CDR3 length equals 15 residues. CDR3 protein: CASSVDASQGETQYF. The DNA of the CDR3 is TGTGCCAGCAGCGTAGACGCTAGCCAGGGGGAGACCCAGTACTTC.

This clonotype has ten or more counts. The V and J genes are TRBV7-9 and TRBJ1-1, with D possibly TRBD1 on 6 matching bases. Per germline, CDR1 SEHNR and CDR2 FQNEAQ (reference sequence). The V end lost 4 bases, the J end lost 2 bases, and 11 bases lay between the germline ends. This CDR3 region has 14 residues. CDR3 nucleotides: TGTGCCAGCAGCTGGCAGGACAGCAACACTGAAGCTTTCTTT. Amino acid sequence: CASSWQDSNTEAFF. Full variable domain (remainder filled in from reference TRBV7-9 and TRBJ1-1): DTGVSQNPRHKITKRGQNVTFRCDPISEHNRLYWYRQTLGQGPEFLTYFQNEAQLEKSRLLSDRFSAERPKGSFSTLEIQRTEQGDSAMYLCASSWQDSNTEAFFGQGTRLTVV.

The chain uses TRBV3-1 and TRBJ2-5; TRBD2 matches at 7 bases. This CDR3 contains 15 residues. Germline CDR1 is LGHDT and CDR2 is YNNKEL (reference sequence). Trimming removed 4 bases from V and 3 bases from J; junction bases left unmatched: 8. In DNA form, the CDR3 reads TGTGCCAGCAGCCTTTTTAGGACTAGAGAAGAGACCCAGTACTTC. Translated: CASSLFRTREETQYF.

This clonotype showed up many times. The rearrangement uses TRBV6-1 and TRBJ2-2; no reliable D call. The CDR3 extends over 15 amino acids. Germline V gene data show CDR1 as MNHNS and CDR2 as SASEGT. With 7 bases removed from V and 0 bases from J, the gap between germline ends came to 12 bases. CDR3 DNA sequence: TGTGCCAGCAAAACGGTGGGGTCGAACACCGGGGAGCTGTTTTTT. Encoded protein: CASKTVGSNTGELFF.

This clonotype was counted many times. This chain links TRBV7-9 with TRBJ1-1; a weak D match, TRBD1 (5 bases). Germline-derived CDR1 and CDR2 are SEHNR and FQNEAQ (reference sequence). V dropped 5 bases and J dropped 6 bases, with 16 bases sitting between them. The CDR3 sequence is 14 residues long. The DNA of the CDR3 is TGTGCCAGCAGCCCGCCGTGGGGGGTCCCTGAAGCTTTCTTT. Translating gives CASSPPWGVPEAFF.